The T cell receptor (beta chain) described here comes from a study of response to subunit inactivated influenza vaccine. MiXCR was run by TCRdb on the RT-PCR reads, yielding one entry per CDR3 protein. The data show 500,000 to 600,000 distinct CDR3 sequences, approximately 12% seen once. This clonotype was observed a handful of times. This clonotype was sampled from a man aged 45-60 years who received an inactivated influenza vaccine. Sequencing used PBMCs from blood, obtained about 40 days after vaccination.

The CDR3 here is CASPLALTSGGQSTDTQYF. CDR3 in DNA: TGTGCCAGCCCCTTGGCCCTGACTAGCGGGGGACAATCCACAGATACGCAGTATTTT. This rearrangement joins TRBV6-2 or TRBV6-3 to TRBJ2-3; 12 nucleotides align to TRBD2. Germline assignment: CDR1 MNHEY and CDR2 SVGEGT. This CDR3 region has 19 residues. V shed 8 bases, J shed 2 bases, and the junction held 17 bases outside the gene matches.